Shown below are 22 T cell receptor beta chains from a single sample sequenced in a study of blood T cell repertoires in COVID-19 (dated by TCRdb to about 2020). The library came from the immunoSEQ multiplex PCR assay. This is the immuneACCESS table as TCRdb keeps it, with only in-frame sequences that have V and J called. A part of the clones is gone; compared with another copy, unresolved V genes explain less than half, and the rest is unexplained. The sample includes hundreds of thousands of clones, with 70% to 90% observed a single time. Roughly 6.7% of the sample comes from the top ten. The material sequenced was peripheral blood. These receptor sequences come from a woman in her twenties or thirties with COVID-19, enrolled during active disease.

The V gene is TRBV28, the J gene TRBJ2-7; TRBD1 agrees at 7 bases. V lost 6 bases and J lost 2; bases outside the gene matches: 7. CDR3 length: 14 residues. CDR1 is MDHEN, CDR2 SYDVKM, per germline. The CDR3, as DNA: TGTGCCAGCAGAGCCGGGACAGTGACCTACGAGCAGTACTTC. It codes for CASRAGTVTYEQYF.

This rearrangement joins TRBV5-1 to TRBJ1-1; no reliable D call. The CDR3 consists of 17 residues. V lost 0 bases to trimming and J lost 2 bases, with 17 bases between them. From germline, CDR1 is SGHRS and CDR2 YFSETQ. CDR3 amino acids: CASSLEPRVFSNTEAFF. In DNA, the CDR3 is TGCGCCAGCAGCTTGGAACCCCGGGTGTTCTCCAACACTGAAGCTTTCTTT.

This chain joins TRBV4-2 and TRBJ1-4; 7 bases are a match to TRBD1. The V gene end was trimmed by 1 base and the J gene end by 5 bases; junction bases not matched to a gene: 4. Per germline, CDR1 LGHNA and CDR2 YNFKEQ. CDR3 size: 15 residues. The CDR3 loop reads CASSQGDRDNEKLFF. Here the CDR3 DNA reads TGTGCCAGCAGCCAAGGGGACAGAGACAATGAAAAACTGTTTTTT.

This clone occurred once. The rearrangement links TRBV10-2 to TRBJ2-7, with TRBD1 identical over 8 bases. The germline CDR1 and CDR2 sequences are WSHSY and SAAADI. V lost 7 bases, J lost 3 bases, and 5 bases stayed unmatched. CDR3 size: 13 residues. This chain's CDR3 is CASKTDRDYEQYF. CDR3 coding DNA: TGCGCCAGCAAGACGGACAGGGACTACGAGCAGTACTTC.

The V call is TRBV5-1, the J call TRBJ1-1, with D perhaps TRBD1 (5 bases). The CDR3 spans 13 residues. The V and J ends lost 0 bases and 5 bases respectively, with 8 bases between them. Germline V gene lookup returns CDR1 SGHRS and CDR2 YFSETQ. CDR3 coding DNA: TGCGCCAGCAGCTTGGGGGGCGGAACTGAAGCTTTCTTT. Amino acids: CASSLGGGTEAFF.

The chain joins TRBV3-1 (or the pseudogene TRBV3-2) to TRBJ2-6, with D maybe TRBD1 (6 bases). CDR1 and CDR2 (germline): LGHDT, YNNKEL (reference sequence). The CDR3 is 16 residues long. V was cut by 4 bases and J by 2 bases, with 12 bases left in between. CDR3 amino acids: CASSLRTETGANVLTF. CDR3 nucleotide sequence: TGTGCCAGCAGCCTACGGACAGAAACTGGGGCCAACGTCCTGACTTTC.

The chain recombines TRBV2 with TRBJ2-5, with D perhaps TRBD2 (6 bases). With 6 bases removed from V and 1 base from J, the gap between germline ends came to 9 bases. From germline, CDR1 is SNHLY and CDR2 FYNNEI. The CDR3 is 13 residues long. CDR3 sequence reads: CASRGDFQETQYF. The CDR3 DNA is TGTGCCAGCAGAGGGGACTTCCAAGAGACCCAGTACTTC.

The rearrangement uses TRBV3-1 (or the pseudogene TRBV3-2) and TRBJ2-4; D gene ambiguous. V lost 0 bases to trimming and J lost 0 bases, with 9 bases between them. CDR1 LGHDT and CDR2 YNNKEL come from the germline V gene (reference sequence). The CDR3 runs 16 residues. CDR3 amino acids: CASSQDFYVAKNIQYF. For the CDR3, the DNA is TGTGCCAGCAGCCAAGATTTCTACGTAGCCAAAAACATTCAGTACTTC.

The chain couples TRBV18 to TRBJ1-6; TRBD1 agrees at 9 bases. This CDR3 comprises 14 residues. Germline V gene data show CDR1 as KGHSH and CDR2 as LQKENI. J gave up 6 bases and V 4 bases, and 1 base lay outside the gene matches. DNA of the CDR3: TGTGCCAGCTCACGGGACAGGGCTAATTCACCCCTCCACTTT. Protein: CASSRDRANSPLHF. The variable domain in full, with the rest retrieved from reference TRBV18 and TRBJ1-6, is NAGVMQNPRHLVRRRGQEARLRCSPMKGHSHVYWYRQLPEEGLKFMVYLQKENIIDESGMPKERFSAEFPKEGPSILRIQQVVRGDSAAYFCASSRDRANSPLHFGNGTRLTVT.

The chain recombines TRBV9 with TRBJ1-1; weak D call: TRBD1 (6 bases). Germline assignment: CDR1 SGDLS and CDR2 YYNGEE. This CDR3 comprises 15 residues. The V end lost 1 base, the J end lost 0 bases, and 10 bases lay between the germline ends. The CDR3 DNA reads TGTGCCAGCAGCGTAACGGGACAACTGAACACTGAAGCTTTCTTT. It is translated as CASSVTGQLNTEAFF.

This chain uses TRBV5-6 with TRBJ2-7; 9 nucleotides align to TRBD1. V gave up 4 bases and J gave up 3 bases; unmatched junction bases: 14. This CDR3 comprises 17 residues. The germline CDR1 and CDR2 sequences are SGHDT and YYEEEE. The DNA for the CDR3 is TGTGCCAGCAGCCCCGGGCCCCGGACAGGGGCCGTCTACGAGCAGTACTTC. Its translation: CASSPGPRTGAVYEQYF.

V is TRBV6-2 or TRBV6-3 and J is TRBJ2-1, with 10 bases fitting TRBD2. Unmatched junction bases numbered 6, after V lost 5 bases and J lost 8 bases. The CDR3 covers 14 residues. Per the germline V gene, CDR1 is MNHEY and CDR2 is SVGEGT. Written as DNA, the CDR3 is TGTGCCAGCAGTACCGAGAGCGGGAGGGATGAGCAGTTCTTC. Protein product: CASSTESGRDEQFF.

CDR3 in amino acids: CASSLVPGRGYTF. DNA for the CDR3: TGTGCCAGCAGCTTAGTCCCAGGGAGGGGCTACACCTTC. V and J are TRBV7-2 and TRBJ1-2; tentatively, D is TRBD1 (5 bases). Trimming took off 1 base at V and 8 bases at J, with 11 bases between the two ends. CDR1 SGHTA and CDR2 FQGNSA come from the germline V gene. This CDR3 is built from 13 residues.

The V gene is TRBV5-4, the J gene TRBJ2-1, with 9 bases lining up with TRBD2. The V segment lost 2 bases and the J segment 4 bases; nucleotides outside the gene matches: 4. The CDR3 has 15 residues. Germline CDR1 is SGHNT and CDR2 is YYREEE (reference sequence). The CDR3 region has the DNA TGTGCCAGCAGCTTAGCTAGCGGGGAATACAATGAGCAGTTCTTC. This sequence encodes CASSLASGEYNEQFF.

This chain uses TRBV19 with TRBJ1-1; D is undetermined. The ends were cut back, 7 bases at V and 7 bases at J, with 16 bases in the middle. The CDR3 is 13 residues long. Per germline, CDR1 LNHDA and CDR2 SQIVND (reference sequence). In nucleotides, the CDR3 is TGTGCCAGTACCGAGGGAGCTAGAGTTGAAGCTTTCTTT. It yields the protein CASTEGARVEAFF.

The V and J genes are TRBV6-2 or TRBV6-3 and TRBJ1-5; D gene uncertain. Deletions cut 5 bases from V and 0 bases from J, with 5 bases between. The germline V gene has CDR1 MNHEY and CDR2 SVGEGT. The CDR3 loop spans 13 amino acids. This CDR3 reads CASSANSNQPQHF. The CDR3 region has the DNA TGTGCCAGCAGTGCGAATAGCAATCAGCCCCAGCATTTT.

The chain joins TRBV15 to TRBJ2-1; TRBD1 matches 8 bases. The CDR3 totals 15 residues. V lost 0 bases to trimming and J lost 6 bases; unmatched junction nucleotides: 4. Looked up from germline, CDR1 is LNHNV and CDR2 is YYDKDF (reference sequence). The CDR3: CATSRDLGQGNEQFF. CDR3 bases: TGTGCCACCAGCAGAGACCTAGGACAGGGCAATGAGCAGTTCTTC. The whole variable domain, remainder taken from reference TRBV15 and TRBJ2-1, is DAMVIQNPRYQVTQFGKPVTLSCSQTLNHNVMYWYQQKSSQAPKLLFHYYDKDFNNEADTPDNFQSRRPNTSFCFLDIRSPGLGDTAMYLCATSRDLGQGNEQFFGPGTRLTVL.

The CDR3 DNA is TGTGCCAGTAGTCTACAGGGGACCCAAGAGACCCAGTACTTC. Translated, it gives CASSLQGTQETQYF. This sequence joins TRBV19 and TRBJ2-5, with 7 bases that match TRBD1. With 5 bases clipped from V and 1 base from J, the junction kept 4 bases outside the gene matches. This CDR3 spans 14 amino acids. Germline CDR1 and CDR2: LNHDA and SQIVND (reference sequence).

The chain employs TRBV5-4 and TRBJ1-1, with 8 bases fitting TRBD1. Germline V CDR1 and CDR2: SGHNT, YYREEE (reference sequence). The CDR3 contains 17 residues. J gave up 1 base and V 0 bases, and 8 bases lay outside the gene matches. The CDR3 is CASSLAGTGLWNTEAFF. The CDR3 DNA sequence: TGTGCCAGCAGCTTGGCCGGGACAGGTCTCTGGAACACTGAAGCTTTCTTT.

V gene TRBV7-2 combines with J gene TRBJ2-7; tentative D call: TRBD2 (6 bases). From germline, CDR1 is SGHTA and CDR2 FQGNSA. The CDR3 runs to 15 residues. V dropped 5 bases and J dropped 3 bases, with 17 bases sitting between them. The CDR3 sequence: CASSETDYWVYEQYF. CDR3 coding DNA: TGTGCCAGCAGCGAGACGGACTACTGGGTCTACGAGCAGTACTTC.

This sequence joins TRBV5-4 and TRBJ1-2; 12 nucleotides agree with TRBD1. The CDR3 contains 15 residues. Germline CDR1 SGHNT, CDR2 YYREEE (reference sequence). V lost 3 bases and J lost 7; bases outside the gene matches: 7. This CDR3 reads CASSSRDRGHFGYTF. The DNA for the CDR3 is TGTGCCAGCAGCTCGCGGGACAGGGGGCATTTTGGCTACACCTTC.

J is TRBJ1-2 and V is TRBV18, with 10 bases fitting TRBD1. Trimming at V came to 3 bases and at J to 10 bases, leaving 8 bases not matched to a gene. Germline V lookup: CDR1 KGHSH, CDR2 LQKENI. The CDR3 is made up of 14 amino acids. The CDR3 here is CASSPTGQGPNYTF. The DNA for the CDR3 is TGTGCCAGCTCACCTACGGGACAGGGGCCCAACTACACCTTC.